The entry that follows covers one T cell receptor beta chain sequence. This record belongs to a study of blood T cell repertoires in COVID-19. V trimming: 6 bases; J trimming: 8 bases; junction bases outside the gene matches: 5. The CDR3 covers 13 residues. Per germline, CDR1 SEHNR and CDR2 FQNEAQ (reference sequence). The authors' processing: Nucleated cell counts were estimated from reference gene primer amplification. Profiled with immunoSEQ multiplex PCR; TCRdb holds only in-frame clones, not every one. The V and J calls and clone size come from that table; D and trimming were worked out from the DNA. The sample consists of just under 350,000 clones, around nine tenths of them appearing once.

The receptor was isolated from a woman in her 70s with COVID-19, enrolled during active disease. V and J are TRBV7-9 and TRBJ1-2; 11 bases are a match to TRBD1. The material sequenced was peripheral blood. Here the CDR3 reads CASRADRGHGYTF. The CDR3 region has the DNA TGTGCCAGCAGGGCGGACAGGGGGCACGGCTACACCTTC.